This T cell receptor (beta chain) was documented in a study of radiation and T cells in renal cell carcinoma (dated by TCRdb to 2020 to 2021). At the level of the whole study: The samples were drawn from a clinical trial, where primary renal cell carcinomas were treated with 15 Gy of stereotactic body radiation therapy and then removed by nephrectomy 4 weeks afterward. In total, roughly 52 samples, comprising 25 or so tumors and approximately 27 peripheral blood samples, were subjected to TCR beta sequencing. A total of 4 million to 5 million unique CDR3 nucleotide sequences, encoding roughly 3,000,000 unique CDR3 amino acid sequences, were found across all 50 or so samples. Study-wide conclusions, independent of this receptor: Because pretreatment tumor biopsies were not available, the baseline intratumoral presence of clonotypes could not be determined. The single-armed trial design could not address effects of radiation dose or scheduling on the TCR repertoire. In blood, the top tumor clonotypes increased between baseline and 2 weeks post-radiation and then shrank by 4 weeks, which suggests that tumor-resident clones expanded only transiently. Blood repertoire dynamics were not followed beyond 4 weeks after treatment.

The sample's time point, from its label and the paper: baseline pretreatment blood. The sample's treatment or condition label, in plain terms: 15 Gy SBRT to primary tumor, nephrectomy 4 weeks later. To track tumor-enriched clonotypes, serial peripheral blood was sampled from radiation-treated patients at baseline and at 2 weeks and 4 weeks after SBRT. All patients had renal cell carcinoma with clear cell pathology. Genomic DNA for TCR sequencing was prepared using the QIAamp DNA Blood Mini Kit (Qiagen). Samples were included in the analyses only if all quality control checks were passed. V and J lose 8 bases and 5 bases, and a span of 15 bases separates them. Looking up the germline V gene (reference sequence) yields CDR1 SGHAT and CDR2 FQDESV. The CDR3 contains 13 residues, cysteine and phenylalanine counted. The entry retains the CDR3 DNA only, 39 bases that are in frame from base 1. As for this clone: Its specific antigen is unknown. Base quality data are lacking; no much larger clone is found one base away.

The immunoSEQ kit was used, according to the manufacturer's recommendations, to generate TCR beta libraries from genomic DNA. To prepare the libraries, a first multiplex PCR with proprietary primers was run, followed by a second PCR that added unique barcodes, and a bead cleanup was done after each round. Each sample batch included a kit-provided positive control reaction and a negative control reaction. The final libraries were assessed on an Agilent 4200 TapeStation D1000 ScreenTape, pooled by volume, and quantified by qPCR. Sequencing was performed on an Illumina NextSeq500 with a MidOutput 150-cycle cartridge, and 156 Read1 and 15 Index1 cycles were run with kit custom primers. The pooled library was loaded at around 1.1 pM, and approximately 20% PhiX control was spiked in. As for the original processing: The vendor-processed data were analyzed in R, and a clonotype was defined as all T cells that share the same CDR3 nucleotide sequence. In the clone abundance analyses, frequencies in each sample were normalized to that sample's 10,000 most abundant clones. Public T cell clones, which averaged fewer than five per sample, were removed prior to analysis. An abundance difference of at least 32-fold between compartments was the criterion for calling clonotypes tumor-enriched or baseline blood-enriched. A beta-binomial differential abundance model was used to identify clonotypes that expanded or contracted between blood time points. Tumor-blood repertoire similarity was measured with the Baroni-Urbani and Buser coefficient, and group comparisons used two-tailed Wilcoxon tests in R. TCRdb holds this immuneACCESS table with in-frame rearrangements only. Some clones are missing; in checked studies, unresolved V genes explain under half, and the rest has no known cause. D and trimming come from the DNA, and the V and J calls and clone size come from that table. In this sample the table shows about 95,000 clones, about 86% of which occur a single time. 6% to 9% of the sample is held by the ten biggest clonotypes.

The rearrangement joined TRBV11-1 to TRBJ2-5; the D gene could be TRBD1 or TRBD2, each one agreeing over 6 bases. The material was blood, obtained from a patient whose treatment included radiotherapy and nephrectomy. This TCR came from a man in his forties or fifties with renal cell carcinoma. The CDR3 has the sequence CASGQIGGETQYF. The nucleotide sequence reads TGTGCCAGCGGTCAAATAGGGGGGGAGACCCAGTACTTC.